Below, 16 T cell receptor beta chains from the same sample are listed, as sequenced in a study of CD8 T cells in ankylosing spondylitis (dated by TCRdb to about 2017). Libraries came from 5' RACE. Sequencing was performed on an Illumina HiSeq 2500. TCRdb handled the public reads itself, with Q25 trimming in fastp and clone calling in MiXCR, and kept productive beta chains. Rows merge per CDR3 protein into single entries with the most common DNA and genes. The table for this sample lists about 130,000 distinct CDR3 sequences; approximately 17% of them were counted only once. The top ten hold 30% to 35% of the sample. Antigens for these TCRs are unknown. What the study reported, not specific to this receptor: A TCR beta motif made up of several highly homologous amino acid variants appeared to be characteristic of blood from ankylosing spondylitis patients.

The sample taken for sequencing was blood, either unsorted or a sorted T cell fraction (not recorded which). These receptors originate from a male donor with ankylosing spondylitis.

V gene TRBV9 combines with J gene TRBJ2-7; tentative D call: TRBD2 (6 bases). Between the trimmed V and J ends, which lost 0 bases and 6 bases, there was a span of 16 bases. The CDR3 is made up of 15 amino acids. Germline lookup yields CDR1 SGDLS and CDR2 YYNGEE. Here the CDR3 reads CASSVGGSGGAEQYF. The CDR3 nucleotides are TGTGCCAGCAGCGTAGGAGGTAGCGGCGGCGCCGAGCAGTACTTC.

The chain is built from TRBV7-9 and TRBJ2-6; TRBD1 matches at 8 bases. The length of the CDR3 is 13 residues. Germline-derived CDR1 and CDR2 are SEHNR and FQNEAQ (reference sequence). The ends lost 10 bases at V and 2 bases at J; junction bases unmatched: 1. CDR3 DNA sequence: TGTGCCATACAGGGGGCTGGGGCCAACGTCCTGACTTTC. Protein product: CAIQGAGANVLTF.

This clonotype was seen at least ten times. V is TRBV29-1 and J is TRBJ2-7; 7 bases fit TRBD2. Germline loops: CDR1 SQVTM, CDR2 ANQGSEA. This CDR3 spans 13 amino acids. With 5 bases clipped from V and 2 bases from J, the junction kept 6 bases outside the gene matches. CDR3 amino acids: CSVSLAATYEQYF. CDR3 DNA sequence: TGCAGCGTTAGTCTAGCGGCCACCTACGAGCAGTACTTC.

This chain joins TRBV27 and TRBJ2-3, with TRBD2 as a possible D gene (5 bases). Trimming pared 5 bases from V and 6 bases from J, leaving 9 bases between. CDR1 is MNHEY and CDR2 is SMNVEV in the germline V gene (reference sequence). The CDR3 is made up of 12 amino acids. This CDR3 reads CASSNRGDTQYF. CDR3 nucleotide sequence: TGTGCCAGCAGTAATCGAGGGGATACGCAGTATTTT.

This clonotype showed up just a few times. The chain combines TRBV24-1 with TRBJ2-3; TRBD2 agrees at 7 bases. The CDR3 totals 14 residues. The V segment lost 5 bases and the J segment 7 bases; nucleotides outside the gene matches: 8. Germline CDR1 reads KGHDR; CDR2 reads SFDVKD. In DNA form, the CDR3 reads TGTGCCACCAGTGGCCCGGGACTACCCTATACGCAGTATTTT. It encodes CATSGPGLPYTQYF.

This clonotype was counted only a few times. The chain couples TRBV6-9 to TRBJ2-7, with 10 nucleotides matching TRBD2. From germline, CDR1 is MNHGY and CDR2 SVAAGI. CDR3 length: 16 amino acids. V was clipped by 3 bases and J by 2 bases; unmatched bases: 7. The CDR3 DNA sequence: TGTGCCAGCAGTTACACATCTAGCGGGAGTGCCTACGAGCAGTACTTC. It translates to CASSYTSSGSAYEQYF.

V and J are TRBV7-9 and TRBJ1-2; 8 nucleotides align to TRBD1. The trim removed 1 base at V and 4 bases at J, leaving 2 bases unmatched. The CDR3 extends over 14 amino acids. Germline CDR1 and CDR2: SEHNR and FQNEAQ (reference sequence). CDR3 bases: TGTGCCAGCAGCTTAGATGGGACAGGCTATGGCTACACCTTC. Its protein is CASSLDGTGYGYTF.

This clonotype was detected a few times. The V call is TRBV12-3 or TRBV12-4, the J call TRBJ2-7; unclear D gene. V lost 1 base and J 6 bases, leaving 13 bases between the germline ends. The CDR3 runs to 14 residues. The CDR3 reads CASSLVGTASEQYF. The CDR3 bases are TGTGCCAGCAGTTTAGTAGGTACGGCTAGCGAGCAGTACTTC.

This clonotype was observed a few times. This chain uses TRBV4-2 with TRBJ2-1, with unresolved D. The CDR3 runs to 14 residues. V was cut by 1 base and J by 6 bases, with 10 bases left in between. Germline V gene data show CDR1 as LGHNA and CDR2 as YNFKEQ. CDR3 sequence: CASSQVSAANEQFF. The CDR3, as DNA: TGTGCCAGCAGCCAAGTTTCAGCCGCCAATGAGCAGTTCTTC.

V usage is TRBV24-1 and J usage is TRBJ2-6; a weak D match, TRBD1 (6 bases). Germline V gene data show CDR1 as KGHDR and CDR2 as SFDVKD. CDR3 length equals 16 residues. Trimming removed 4 bases at V and 4 bases at J, with 13 bases between. The CDR3 region has the DNA TGTGCCACCAGTGAAGCACAGGGCCCGGGGGCCAACGTCCTGACTTTC. Translation: CATSEAQGPGANVLTF.

This sequence joins TRBV5-1 and TRBJ2-5; D is perhaps TRBD2 (5 bases). The V gene's germline CDR1 is SGHRS and CDR2 YFSETQ. CDR3 length: 13 residues. Between the trimmed V and J ends, which lost 1 base and 4 bases, there was a span of 8 bases. The CDR3 spells CASSLIAGETQYF. As DNA, the CDR3 is TGCGCCAGCAGCTTGATCGCGGGAGAGACCCAGTACTTC.

The chain carries TRBV4-3 and TRBJ2-7; D perhaps matches TRBD1 (5 bases). The germline CDR1 and CDR2 sequences are LGHNA and YSLEER. The CDR3 is 16 residues long. Trimming pared 1 base from V and 3 bases from J, leaving 16 bases between. The CDR3 spells CASSQVASQGLYEQYF. The CDR3 nucleotides read TGCGCCAGCAGCCAAGTCGCGTCGCAGGGTCTCTACGAGCAGTACTTC.

The chain couples TRBV3-1 to TRBJ2-7; possible D gene TRBD1, 6 bases. Germline V CDR1 and CDR2: LGHDT, YNNKEL (reference sequence). The CDR3 totals 18 residues. Trimming took off 0 bases at V and 3 bases at J, with 21 bases between the two ends. CDR3 amino acids: CASSQETRRFSRGYEQYF. The CDR3 nucleotides read TGTGCCAGCAGCCAAGAAACAAGGAGATTCTCCAGGGGCTACGAGCAGTACTTC.

V is TRBV27 and J is TRBJ2-5, with 8 nucleotides matching TRBD1. With 0 bases clipped from V and 5 bases from J, the junction kept 14 bases outside the gene matches. Germline V gene sequence: CDR1 MNHEY, CDR2 SMNVEV (reference sequence). This CDR3 has 18 amino acids. CDR3 in amino acids: CASSLSLSGQAPGETQYF. The DNA of the CDR3 is TGTGCCAGCAGTTTATCGTTGTCGGGACAGGCTCCGGGGGAGACCCAGTACTTC.

The V and J genes are TRBV13 and TRBJ2-2; D is possibly TRBD1 (5 bases). Germline V gene data show CDR1 as PRHDT and CDR2 as FYEKMQ (reference sequence). The CDR3 sequence is 15 residues long. V was clipped by 6 bases and J by 5 bases, with 16 bases between them. CDR3 protein: CASSTAAGLTGELFF. CDR3 coding DNA: TGTGCCAGCAGTACCGCGGCAGGGTTGACCGGGGAGCTGTTTTTT.

This clonotype appeared a few times. J is TRBJ2-1 and V is TRBV4-3; TRBD1 aligns across 8 bases. Trimming removed 8 bases from V and 0 bases from J; junction bases left unmatched: 12. The germline V gene encodes CDR1 LGHNA and CDR2 YSLEER. CDR3 length: 17 amino acids. CDR3 coding DNA: TGCGCCAGCGGCCCAGGGGGCGGGATTAACTCCTACAATGAGCAGTTCTTC. This translates into CASGPGGGINSYNEQFF.